Below are 22 T cell receptor beta chains sequenced from a single sample in a study of technical replicates of blood from several donors. Assay: immunoSEQ multiplex PCR; the TCRdb copy retains only in-frame clones and omits some. The sample carries 74,000 or so clones, about 96% recorded once. The specimen was T cells isolated from PBMCs. Receptors were obtained from a human donor in good health.

The chain has TRBV28 and TRBJ1-1; 9 bases are shared with TRBD1. CDR3 length: 14 residues. Losses at the gene ends were 4 bases for V and 3 bases for J; bases not matched to a gene: 3. From germline, CDR1 is MDHEN and CDR2 SYDVKM. This CDR3 is CASSYRQGDTEAFF. The CDR3 nucleotides read TGTGCCAGCAGTTACCGACAGGGGGACACTGAAGCTTTCTTT.

The rearrangement links TRBV18 to TRBJ2-7; 7 nucleotides agree with TRBD1. From germline, CDR1 is KGHSH and CDR2 LQKENI. The ends lost 0 bases at V and 4 bases at J; junction bases unmatched: 6. CDR3 length equals 15 residues. The CDR3 loop reads CASSPPGQSDYEQYF. For the CDR3, the DNA is TGTGCCAGCTCACCACCGGGACAGAGCGATTACGAGCAGTACTTC. Filled out from reference TRBV18 and TRBJ2-7, the complete variable domain reads NAGVMQNPRHLVRRRGQEARLRCSPMKGHSHVYWYRQLPEEGLKFMVYLQKENIIDESGMPKERFSAEFPKEGPSILRIQQVVRGDSAAYFCASSPPGQSDYEQYFGPGTRLTVT.

As concerns this clone: Sequence at one end of the junction differs from germline and may be a read error. The chain links TRBV7-7 to TRBJ2-3, with 12 bases identical to TRBD2. This CDR3 spans 15 amino acids. Germline loops: CDR1 SSHAT, CDR2 FNYEAQ (reference sequence). As DNA, the CDR3 is TGTGCTAGCAGCTTCTCTAGCGGGGGGGCAGATACGCAGTATTTT. Translation gives CASSFSSGGADTQYF.

The rearrangement links TRBV5-1 to TRBJ2-2; D is unresolved. The CDR3 sequence is 12 residues long. Germline V gives CDR1 SGHRS, CDR2 YFSETQ. Trimming removed 1 base at V and 8 bases at J, with 6 bases between. The CDR3 region is CASSLFTGELFF. CDR3 sequence (DNA): TGCGCCAGCAGCTTGTTTACTGGGGAGCTGTTTTTT.

This clone was recorded once. The genes are TRBV4-1 and TRBJ1-1; 9 nucleotides line up with TRBD1. Per germline, CDR1 MGHRA and CDR2 YSYEKL. After removal of 4 bases from V and 6 bases from J, the junction contained 12 bases not matched to a gene. This CDR3 region has 16 residues. In DNA, the CDR3 is TGCGCCAGCAGCCGCAGGACAGGGGCGGACGGCCCTGAAGCTTTCTTT. Its protein product is CASSRRTGADGPEAFF.

This chain joins TRBV4-1 and TRBJ2-7; no clear D. V shed 0 bases and J shed 0 bases, with 15 bases lying between them. The CDR3 is 17 amino acids. Germline loops: CDR1 MGHRA, CDR2 YSYEKL. CDR3 region: CASSQDLTAPLSYEQYF. CDR3 bases: TGCGCCAGCAGCCAAGATCTAACCGCACCACTCTCCTACGAGCAGTACTTC.

V usage is TRBV19 and J usage is TRBJ1-2; weak D call: TRBD1 (6 bases). Trimming shortened V by 5 bases and J by 3 bases, and 16 bases separated the two germline ends. In germline, CDR1 is LNHDA, CDR2 SQIVND (reference sequence). The CDR3 length is 15 residues. CDR3 DNA: TGTGCCAGTAGTGGATACAGGGATGAAGACTATGGCTACACCTTC. This codes for CASSGYRDEDYGYTF.

The chain combines TRBV11-2 with TRBJ2-3; D is uncertain. V lost 1 base and J lost 5, with 10 bases in between. The CDR3 spans 14 residues. CDR1 SGHAT and CDR2 FQNNGV come from the germline V gene. Written as DNA, the CDR3 is TGTGCCAGCAGCTTAGTGGTGAGGCTAGATACGCAGTATTTT. Translating gives CASSLVVRLDTQYF.

The chain couples TRBV5-4 to TRBJ2-5; 8 bases line up with TRBD2. In germline, CDR1 is SGHNT, CDR2 YYREEE (reference sequence). This CDR3 region has 15 residues. J gave up 4 bases and V 1 base, and 6 bases lay outside the gene matches. In DNA form, the CDR3 reads TGTGCCAGCAGCTTGTCAGGCGGGAGGATAGAGACCCAGTACTTC. Protein product: CASSLSGGRIETQYF.

The chain carries TRBV19 and TRBJ1-6; D call uncertain. CDR3 length: 17 amino acids. Germline CDR1 reads LNHDA; CDR2 reads SQIVND (reference sequence). The V end was cut by 4 bases, the J end by 0 bases, with 13 bases between. CDR3 sequence reads: CASSSTNPSSYNSPLHF. CDR3 DNA: TGTGCCAGTAGTAGCACAAATCCAAGCTCCTATAATTCACCCCTCCACTTT.

The V gene is TRBV4-2, the J gene TRBJ1-5, with D hard to call. V lost 3 bases and J 6 bases, leaving 9 bases between the germline ends. The CDR3 is 13 residues long. From germline, CDR1 is LGHNA and CDR2 YNFKEQ. The CDR3 region has the DNA TGTGCCAGCAGCCAGATTGAGGGTCAGCCCCAGCATTTT. As protein: CASSQIEGQPQHF.

The chain joins TRBV4-2 to TRBJ2-7; 7 bases fit TRBD2. This CDR3 has 18 amino acids. Looked up from germline, CDR1 is LGHNA and CDR2 is YNFKEQ. The V gene end was trimmed by 0 bases and the J gene end by 3 bases; junction bases not matched to a gene: 14. This CDR3 reads CASSQEVWGAGLLYEQYF. The CDR3 bases are TGTGCCAGCAGCCAAGAAGTATGGGGAGCGGGACTACTCTACGAGCAGTACTTC.

The rearrangement links TRBV5-6 to TRBJ1-2; TRBD1 agrees at 11 bases. Germline CDR1 reads SGHDT; CDR2 reads YYEEEE. The CDR3 loop spans 15 amino acids. The J segment lost 5 bases and the V segment lost 0 bases, leaving 3 bases of the junction unmatched. The CDR3 spells CASSLVGTGGYGYTF. For the CDR3, the DNA is TGTGCCAGCAGCTTGGTAGGGACAGGGGGATATGGCTACACCTTC.

This sequence joins TRBV19 and TRBJ2-1; tentative D call: TRBD2 (7 bases). This CDR3 is built from 15 residues. Germline-derived CDR1 and CDR2 are LNHDA and SQIVND (reference sequence). Trimming cost V 1 base and J 4 bases, with 11 bases left between them. In DNA form, the CDR3 reads TGTGCCAGTAGTATAGTGGGAGGGGGTTACAATGAGCAGTTCTTC. Its protein is CASSIVGGGYNEQFF.

The V and J genes are TRBV28 and TRBJ2-4; 8 positions agree with TRBD2. The CDR3 runs 13 residues. Germline V gene data show CDR1 as MDHEN and CDR2 as SYDVKM. V lost 5 bases, J lost 8 bases, and 5 bases stayed unmatched. DNA of the CDR3: TGTGCCAGCAGTCGGACTAGCAGGGACATTCAGTACTTC. Protein sequence: CASSRTSRDIQYF.

The rearrangement links TRBV18 to TRBJ2-3; TRBD2 agrees at 9 bases. The CDR3 has 14 amino acids. Germline V gene sequence: CDR1 KGHSH, CDR2 LQKENI. J was trimmed by 3 bases and V by 3 bases; bases with no gene match: 1. The CDR3 loop is CASSPSGSTDTQYF. The CDR3 bases are TGTGCCAGCTCACCTAGCGGGAGTACAGATACGCAGTATTTT. Supplemented by reference TRBV18 and TRBJ2-3, the full variable domain reads NAGVMQNPRHLVRRRGQEARLRCSPMKGHSHVYWYRQLPEEGLKFMVYLQKENIIDESGMPKERFSAEFPKEGPSILRIQQVVRGDSAAYFCASSPSGSTDTQYFGPGTRLTVL.

This rearrangement joins TRBV5-1 to TRBJ2-2, with a possible D match to TRBD2 (6 bases). Trimming left V 1 base short and J 4 bases short, with 11 bases between. This CDR3 is 15 amino acids long. Germline values: CDR1 SGHRS, CDR2 YFSETQ. The CDR3 sequence is CASSLRAGSTGELFF. The CDR3 coding sequence is TGCGCCAGCAGCTTGAGGGCGGGGAGCACCGGGGAGCTGTTTTTT.

The chain couples TRBV11-2 to TRBJ2-7; 8 bases match TRBD2. Per germline, CDR1 SGHAT and CDR2 FQNNGV. The V segment lost 1 base and the J segment 4 bases; nucleotides outside the gene matches: 6. The CDR3 contains 15 residues. The CDR3 protein is CASSLGPGGPYEQYF. In DNA, the CDR3 is TGTGCCAGCAGCTTAGGGCCGGGAGGGCCGTACGAGCAGTACTTC.

The genes are TRBV18 and TRBJ2-1; D is possibly TRBD2 (5 bases). There are 13 residues in the CDR3. CDR1 and CDR2 (germline): KGHSH, LQKENI. Trimming left V 0 bases short and J 8 bases short, with 8 bases between. The CDR3 region has the DNA TGTGCCAGCTCACCACCCGGACTGGATGAGCAGTTCTTC. Translated: CASSPPGLDEQFF.

The chain combines TRBV5-1 with TRBJ2-5, with 9 bases matching TRBD1. The trim removed 5 bases at V and 4 bases at J, leaving 9 bases unmatched. This CDR3 has 15 amino acids. Germline loops: CDR1 SGHRS, CDR2 YFSETQ. DNA for the CDR3: TGCGCCAGCAGGTCACAGGGGGCAGGTGGAGAGACCCAGTACTTC. Its protein is CASRSQGAGGETQYF.

The gene calls are TRBV30 and TRBJ1-1; D is undetermined. Trimming took 3 bases from V and 3 from J, leaving 11 bases between them. The CDR3 totals 13 residues. Germline CDR1 is GTSNPN and CDR2 is SVGIG (reference sequence). CDR3 bases: TGTGCCTGGAGCCACGTGCGGTACACTGAAGCTTTCTTT. Protein product: CAWSHVRYTEAFF.

This chain uses TRBV19 with TRBJ1-3; no clear D gene. Trimming removed 3 bases at V and 9 bases at J, with 24 bases between. The CDR3 loop spans 17 amino acids. Germline V gene data show CDR1 as LNHDA and CDR2 as SQIVND (reference sequence). CDR3 residues: CASSILESSPESPTIYF. CDR3 DNA: TGTGCCAGTAGTATCCTCGAATCGAGCCCTGAATCCCCCACCATATATTTT.